The T cell receptor beta chain described here comes from a study of long-term antiretroviral therapy in people with HIV. General study findings and limits: Pre-ART-expanded clones dominated the repertoire at all time points. Upon ART, diversity increased but remained lower than transplant donor controls.

This clone has a single count. Its target is not known. This CDR3 region has 12 residues. Per germline, CDR1 ENHRY and CDR2 SYGVKD. V was clipped by 8 bases and J by 6 bases, with 11 bases between them. Run at survey level, the immunoSEQ assay was version v3.0. Libraries were prepared by immunoSEQ multiplex PCR; TCRdb keeps only in-frame clonotypes and omits some of them. The top ten clones hold approximately 4.9% of a sample with tens of thousands of clones, about 85% of them seen once. The receptor was derived from a woman aged 30 to 39 with HIV. The J gene is TRBJ1-5, the V gene TRBV10-3, with D perhaps TRBD1 (5 bases). Here the sequenced sample was unsorted PBMCs, taken roughly 2.9 years before starting antiretroviral therapy. The DNA of the CDR3 is TGTGCCATCGCGAGGGACGGTCAGCCCCAGCATTTT. Protein product: CAIARDGQPQHF.